The 20 T cell receptor beta chains below were found in one sample sequenced in a study of cytomegalovirus exposure and HLA in healthy donors. PCR used 60 Vbeta primers and 13 Jbeta primers. This table comes from immunoSEQ multiplex PCR, and its TCRdb copy is limited to in-frame clones, with some not included. Its table lists approximately 120,000 clones. Sequenced input: PBMCs. Source of these receptors: a woman aged 55 to 70 in good health and CMV-seronegative.

The CDR3 here is CASSPRTGTANSPLHF. CDR3 sequence (DNA): TGTGCCAGCTCACCAAGGACCGGGACAGCAAATTCACCCCTCCACTTT. This rearrangement joins TRBV18 to TRBJ1-6; 7 bases are a match to TRBD1. The CDR3 loop spans 16 amino acids. CDR1 and CDR2 (germline): KGHSH, LQKENI. With 2 bases clipped from V and 7 bases from J, the junction kept 8 bases outside the gene matches.

The V call is TRBV2, the J call TRBJ2-1; 11 bases align to TRBD1. Per germline, CDR1 SNHLY and CDR2 FYNNEI. V shed 10 bases, J shed 6 bases, and the junction held 11 bases outside the gene matches. The CDR3 consists of 15 residues. The CDR3: CATGEGQGEFNEQFF. In DNA, the CDR3 is TGTGCCACCGGAGAGGGACAGGGGGAGTTCAATGAGCAGTTCTTC.

The rearrangement uses TRBV6-5 and TRBJ2-7; possibly TRBD2 for D (6 bases). CDR3 size: 14 residues. The V gene lost 10 bases and the J gene lost 1 base, with 17 bases spanning the gap. Germline values: CDR1 MNHEY, CDR2 SVGAGI. CDR3 nucleotides: TGTGCCACCCGGAGGGCCAGGGTATCCTACGAGCAGTACTTC. It specifies CATRRARVSYEQYF.

The chain is built from TRBV29-1 and TRBJ2-6, with D unclear. V was cut by 7 bases and J by 0 bases, with 7 bases left in between. The germline gives CDR1 SQVTM, CDR2 ANQGSEA. There are 13 residues in the CDR3. The CDR3 loop reads CSALSSGANVLTF. The DNA of the CDR3 is TGCAGCGCCCTAAGCTCTGGGGCCAACGTCCTGACTTTC.

The V and J genes are TRBV4-1 and TRBJ1-2; D is uncertain. Per germline, CDR1 MGHRA and CDR2 YSYEKL. V lost 0 bases to trimming and J lost 4 bases, with 9 bases between them. The CDR3 runs 14 residues. In DNA form, the CDR3 reads TGCGCCAGCAGCCAAGAATCAGGTGTCTATGGCTACACCTTC. Encoded protein: CASSQESGVYGYTF.

The chain couples TRBV6-5 to TRBJ2-2, with D perhaps TRBD2 (5 bases). The ends were cut back, 1 base at V and 8 bases at J, with 8 bases in the middle. CDR1 is MNHEY and CDR2 is SVGAGI in the germline V gene. This CDR3 contains 13 residues. For the CDR3, the DNA is TGTGCCAGCAGTTACTTCAGCGGTGGGGAGCTGTTTTTT. Protein product: CASSYFSGGELFF.

The gene calls are TRBV27 and TRBJ2-7; D unresolved. CDR3 length equals 11 residues. CDR1 is MNHEY, CDR2 SMNVEV, per germline (reference sequence). Deletions cut 6 bases from V and 1 base from J, with 4 bases between. CDR3 region: CASRHSYEQYF. For the CDR3, the DNA is TGTGCCAGCAGACATTCCTACGAGCAGTACTTC.

This chain uses TRBV2 with TRBJ2-7; 10 bases line up with TRBD1. Trimming cost V 7 bases and J 0 bases; bases outside gene matches: 6. Germline V gene lookup returns CDR1 SNHLY and CDR2 FYNNEI. CDR3 length: 15 residues. For the CDR3, the DNA is TGTGCCAGCATTCCCGGGACAGGGGTCTCCTACGAGCAGTACTTC. Translated: CASIPGTGVSYEQYF.

CDR3 bases: TGTGCCAGCAGGGGAACAGGGTTCAATGAGCAGTTCTTC. Amino acid sequence: CASRGTGFNEQFF. The chain joins TRBV6-1 to TRBJ2-1; D is perhaps TRBD1 (6 bases). The CDR3 sequence is 13 residues long. Germline V gene data show CDR1 as MNHNS and CDR2 as SASEGT. Trimming cost V 6 bases and J 6 bases, with 12 bases left between them.

The chain recombines TRBV9 with TRBJ2-5, with D unresolved. The germline gives CDR1 SGDLS, CDR2 YYNGEE. The CDR3 totals 17 residues. V was pared by 0 bases and J by 2 bases, with 17 bases between. The CDR3 sequence is CASSVGVSGAEQETQYF. CDR3 bases: TGTGCCAGCAGCGTAGGGGTTTCTGGCGCGGAACAAGAGACCCAGTACTTC.

The chain uses TRBV6-1 and TRBJ1-4; 9 bases line up with TRBD1. The J segment lost 5 bases and the V segment lost 7 bases, leaving 5 bases of the junction unmatched. The germline V gene has CDR1 MNHNS and CDR2 SASEGT. This CDR3 region has 14 residues. The chain's CDR3 is CASISGTGNEKLFF. In DNA, the CDR3 is TGTGCCAGCATCAGCGGGACAGGGAATGAAAAACTGTTTTTT.

The chain recombines TRBV27 with TRBJ2-7; TRBD2 matches 7 bases. J gave up 2 bases and V 5 bases, and 9 bases lay outside the gene matches. Germline CDR1 and CDR2: MNHEY and SMNVEV (reference sequence). This CDR3 is built from 15 residues. CDR3 sequence: CASSGTGTTTYEQYF. The CDR3 nucleotides read TGTGCCAGCAGTGGGACGGGGACTACTACCTACGAGCAGTACTTC.

V gene TRBV6-5 combines with J gene TRBJ2-1; TRBD2 agrees at 14 bases. The junction had 6 bases not matched to a gene; V was cut back by 6 bases and J by 14 bases. From germline, CDR1 is MNHEY and CDR2 SVGAGI. The CDR3 extends over 13 amino acids. CDR3 in DNA: TGTGCCAGCAGATCAATGACTAGCGGGGGGGAGTTCTTC. Residues: CASRSMTSGGEFF.

The chain joins TRBV7-2 to TRBJ2-1, with 9 bases identical to TRBD2. The germline V gene encodes CDR1 SGHTA and CDR2 FQGNSA. V lost 5 bases and J lost 8; bases outside the gene matches: 19. This CDR3 comprises 18 residues. The CDR3 loop is CASSPPTRLAGLIDEQFF. The CDR3 DNA reads TGTGCCAGCAGCCCCCCGACTCGGCTAGCGGGACTCATCGATGAGCAGTTCTTC.

V is TRBV2 and J is TRBJ1-5; 8 nucleotides agree with TRBD1. The CDR3 extends over 16 amino acids. The junction had 6 bases not matched to a gene; V was cut back by 5 bases and J by 0 bases. The germline V gene has CDR1 SNHLY and CDR2 FYNNEI. The CDR3 bases are TGTGCCAGCAGTCAGGACAGGGTATATAGCAATCAGCCCCAGCATTTT. Protein product: CASSQDRVYSNQPQHF.

V and J are TRBV11-2 and TRBJ1-2; D perhaps matches TRBD1 (6 bases). V was pared by 4 bases and J by 4 bases, with 16 bases between. There are 15 residues in the CDR3. From germline, CDR1 is SGHAT and CDR2 FQNNGV. The CDR3 sequence: CASSSRQVPRYGYTF. The CDR3 bases are TGTGCCAGCAGCTCCCGACAGGTCCCCCGCTATGGCTACACCTTC.

The gene calls are TRBV11-2 and TRBJ1-4, with TRBD1 identical over 9 bases. Germline lookup yields CDR1 SGHAT and CDR2 FQNNGV. V was clipped by 1 base and J by 7 bases; unmatched bases: 10. The CDR3 totals 17 residues. The CDR3 DNA sequence: TGTGCCAGCAGCTTAGTTGGTACAGGGGGCTTAAGTGAAAAACTGTTTTTT. It translates to CASSLVGTGGLSEKLFF.

The gene calls are TRBV29-1 and TRBJ1-2; D gene ambiguous. V was pared by 6 bases and J by 1 base, with 6 bases between. The CDR3 runs to 11 residues. Germline CDR1 SQVTM, CDR2 ANQGSEA. CDR3 coding DNA: TGCAGCGTGCGACATAACTATGGCTACACCTTC. Its translation: CSVRHNYGYTF.

The chain carries TRBV2 and TRBJ2-5, with unresolved D. The J call is doubtful: the DNA matches TRBJ2-7 better. Germline assignment: CDR1 SNHLY and CDR2 FYNNEI. This CDR3 comprises 11 residues. The CDR3 here is CASSLRSEQYF. CDR3 sequence (DNA): TGTGCCAGCAGCCTTAGAAGCGAGCAGTACTTC.

The chain employs TRBV6-5 and TRBJ2-3; 7 bases agree with TRBD1. The CDR3 covers 13 residues. CDR1 is MNHEY and CDR2 is SVGAGI in the germline V gene. J lost 8 bases, V lost 5 bases, and 7 bases had no gene match. The CDR3 loop is CASSRTRQGTQYF. For the CDR3, the DNA is TGTGCCAGCAGTCGTACGAGACAGGGTACGCAGTATTTT.